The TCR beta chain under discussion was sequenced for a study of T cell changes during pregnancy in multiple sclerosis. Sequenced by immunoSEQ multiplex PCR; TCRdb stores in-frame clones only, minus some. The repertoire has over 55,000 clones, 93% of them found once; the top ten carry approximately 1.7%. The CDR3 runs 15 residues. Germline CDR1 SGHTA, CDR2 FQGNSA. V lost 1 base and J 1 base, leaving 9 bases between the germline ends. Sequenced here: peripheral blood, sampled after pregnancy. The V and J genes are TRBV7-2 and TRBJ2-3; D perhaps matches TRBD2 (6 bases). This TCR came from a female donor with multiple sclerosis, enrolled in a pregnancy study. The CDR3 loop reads CASSLGGVGTDTQYF. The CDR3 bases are TGTGCCAGCAGCTTAGGGGGGGTTGGCACAGATACGCAGTATTTT.